This T cell receptor beta chain was retrieved from a study of beta chain features in type 1 diabetes. All of the isolated RNA was reverse transcribed, so expressed TCRB transcripts were sequenced. Profiling relied on immunoSEQ multiplex PCR, and the TCRdb table lists in-frame clones only, not all of them. The sample lists almost 350,000 clones; approximately 8% were seen once. Germline assignment: CDR1 SGDLS and CDR2 YYNGEE. The CDR3 loop spans 13 amino acids. The V end was cut by 0 bases, the J end by 7 bases, with 7 bases between. This clone was seen only a few times. The sample was central memory CD4+ T cells from blood. The chain recombines TRBV9 with TRBJ2-2, with D uncertain. The receptor was derived from a woman aged 18 to 35 in good health. The CDR3 region has the DNA TGTGCCAGCAGCGTAGCTCCTATCGGGGAGCTGTTTTTT. Its translation is CASSVAPIGELFF. Together with reference TRBV9 and TRBJ2-2, the CDR3 gives the full variable domain: DSGVTQTPKHLITATGQRVTLRCSPRSGDLSVYWYQQSLDQGLQFLIQYYNGEERAKGNILERFSAQQFPDLHSELNLSSLELGDSALYFCASSVAPIGELFFGEGSRLTVL.